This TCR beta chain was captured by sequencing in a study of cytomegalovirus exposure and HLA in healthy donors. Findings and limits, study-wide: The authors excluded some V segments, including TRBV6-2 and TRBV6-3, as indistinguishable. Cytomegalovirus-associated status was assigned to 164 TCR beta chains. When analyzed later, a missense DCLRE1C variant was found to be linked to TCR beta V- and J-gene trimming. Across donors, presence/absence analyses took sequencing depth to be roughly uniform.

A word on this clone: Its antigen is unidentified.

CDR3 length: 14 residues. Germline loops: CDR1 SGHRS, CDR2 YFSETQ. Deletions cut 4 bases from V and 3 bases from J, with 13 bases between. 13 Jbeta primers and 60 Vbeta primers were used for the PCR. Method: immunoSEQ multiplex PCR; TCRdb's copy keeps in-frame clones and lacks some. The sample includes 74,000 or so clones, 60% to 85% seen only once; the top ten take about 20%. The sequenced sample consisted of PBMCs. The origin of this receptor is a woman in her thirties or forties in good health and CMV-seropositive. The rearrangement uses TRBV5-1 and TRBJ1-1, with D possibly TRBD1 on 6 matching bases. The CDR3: CASSENHRDTEAFF. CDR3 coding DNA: TGCGCCAGCAGCGAGAACCACAGGGACACTGAAGCTTTCTTT.